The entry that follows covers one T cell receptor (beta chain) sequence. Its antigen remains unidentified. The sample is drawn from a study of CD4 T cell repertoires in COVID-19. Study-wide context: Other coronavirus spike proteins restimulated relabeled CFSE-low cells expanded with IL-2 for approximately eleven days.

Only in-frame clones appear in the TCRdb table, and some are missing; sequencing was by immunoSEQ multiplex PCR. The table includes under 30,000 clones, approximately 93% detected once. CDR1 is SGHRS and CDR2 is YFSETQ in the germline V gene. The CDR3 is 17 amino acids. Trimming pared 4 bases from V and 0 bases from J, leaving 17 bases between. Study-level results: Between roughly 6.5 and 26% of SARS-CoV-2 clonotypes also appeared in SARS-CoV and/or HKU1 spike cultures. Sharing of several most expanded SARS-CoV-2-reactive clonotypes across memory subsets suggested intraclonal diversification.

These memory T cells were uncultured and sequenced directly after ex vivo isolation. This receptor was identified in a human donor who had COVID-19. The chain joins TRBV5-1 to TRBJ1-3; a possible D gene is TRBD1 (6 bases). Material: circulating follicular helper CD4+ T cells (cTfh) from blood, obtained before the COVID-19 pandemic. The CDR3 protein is CASSQRPGASSGNTIYF. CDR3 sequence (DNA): TGCGCCAGCAGCCAAAGGCCAGGGGCCAGCTCTGGAAACACCATATATTTT.